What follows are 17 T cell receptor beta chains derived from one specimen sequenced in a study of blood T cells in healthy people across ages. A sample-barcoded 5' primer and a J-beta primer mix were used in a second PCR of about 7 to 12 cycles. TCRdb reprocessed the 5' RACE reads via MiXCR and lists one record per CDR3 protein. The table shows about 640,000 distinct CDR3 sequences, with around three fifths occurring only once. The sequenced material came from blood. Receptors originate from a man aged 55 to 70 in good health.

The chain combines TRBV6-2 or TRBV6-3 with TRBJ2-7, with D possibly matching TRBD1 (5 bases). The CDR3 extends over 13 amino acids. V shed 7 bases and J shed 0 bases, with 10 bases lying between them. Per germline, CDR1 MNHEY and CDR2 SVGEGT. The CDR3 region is CASTKDTSYEQYF. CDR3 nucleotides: TGTGCCAGCACCAAGGACACCTCCTACGAGCAGTACTTC.

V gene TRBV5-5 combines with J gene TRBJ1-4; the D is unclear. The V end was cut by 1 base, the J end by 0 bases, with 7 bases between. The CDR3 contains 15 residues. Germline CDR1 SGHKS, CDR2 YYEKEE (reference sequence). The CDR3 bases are TGTGCCAGCAGCTTGTACGCGGCAACTAATGAAAAACTGTTTTTT. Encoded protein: CASSLYAATNEKLFF.

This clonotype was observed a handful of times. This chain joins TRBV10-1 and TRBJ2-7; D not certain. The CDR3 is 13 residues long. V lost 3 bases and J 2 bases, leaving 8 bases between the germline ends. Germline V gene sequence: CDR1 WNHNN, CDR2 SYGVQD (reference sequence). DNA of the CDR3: TGCGCCAGCAGTGACTCGGAGACCTACGAGCAGTACTTC. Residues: CASSDSETYEQYF.

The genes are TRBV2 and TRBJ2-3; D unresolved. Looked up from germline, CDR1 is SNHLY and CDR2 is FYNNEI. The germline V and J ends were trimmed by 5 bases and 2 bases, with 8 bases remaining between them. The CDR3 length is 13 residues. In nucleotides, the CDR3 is TGTGCCAGCAGTCGAGAGGTCACAGATACGCAGTATTTT. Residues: CASSREVTDTQYF.

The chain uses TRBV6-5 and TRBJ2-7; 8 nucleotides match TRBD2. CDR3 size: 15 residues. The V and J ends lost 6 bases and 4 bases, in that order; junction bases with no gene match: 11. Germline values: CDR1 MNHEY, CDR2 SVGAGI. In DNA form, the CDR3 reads TGTGCCAGCAGCTCGGTCCCAGGCGGGGGGTACGAGCAGTACTTC. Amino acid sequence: CASSSVPGGGYEQYF.

The DNA of the CDR3 is TGCAGTGCCTACGGCGGAGCGGGGCCCACAGATACGCAGTATTTT. Translated: CSAYGGAGPTDTQYF. This sequence joins TRBV20-1 and TRBJ2-3; TRBD2 agrees at 7 bases. This CDR3 spans 15 amino acids. Germline V gene data show CDR1 as DFQATT and CDR2 as SNEGSKA (reference sequence). V lost 6 bases, J lost 2 bases, and 11 bases stayed unmatched.

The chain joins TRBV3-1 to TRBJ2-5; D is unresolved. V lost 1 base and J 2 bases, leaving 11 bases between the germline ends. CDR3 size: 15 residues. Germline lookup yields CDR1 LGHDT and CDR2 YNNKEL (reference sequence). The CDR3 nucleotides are TGTGCCAGCAGCCAAGTTTACAATCCTCAAGAGACCCAGTACTTC. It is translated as CASSQVYNPQETQYF.

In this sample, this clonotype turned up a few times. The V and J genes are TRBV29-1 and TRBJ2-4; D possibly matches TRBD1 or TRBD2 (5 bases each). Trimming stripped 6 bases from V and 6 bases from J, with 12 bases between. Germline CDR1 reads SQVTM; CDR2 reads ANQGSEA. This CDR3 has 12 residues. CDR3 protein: CSVGDGANIQYF. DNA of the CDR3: TGCAGCGTGGGGGACGGAGCAAACATTCAGTACTTC.

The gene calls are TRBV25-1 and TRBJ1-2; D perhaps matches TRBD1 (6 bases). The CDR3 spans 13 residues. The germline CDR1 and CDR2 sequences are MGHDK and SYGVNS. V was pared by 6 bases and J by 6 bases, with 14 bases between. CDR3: CASRRGGGDGYTF. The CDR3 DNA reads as TGTGCCAGCAGGAGAGGGGGTGGAGATGGCTACACCTTC.

The CDR3 DNA sequence: TGCAGTGCGGCAGGGGGTTACTCCTACAATGAGCAGTACTTC. This translates into CSAAGGYSYNEQYF. The rearrangement uses TRBV20-1 and TRBJ2-1; TRBD1 matches at 7 bases. The end of the DNA fits TRBJ2-7 better, so the J call may be wrong. CDR1 and CDR2 from the germline V gene are DFQATT and SNEGSKA (reference sequence). CDR3 length equals 14 residues.

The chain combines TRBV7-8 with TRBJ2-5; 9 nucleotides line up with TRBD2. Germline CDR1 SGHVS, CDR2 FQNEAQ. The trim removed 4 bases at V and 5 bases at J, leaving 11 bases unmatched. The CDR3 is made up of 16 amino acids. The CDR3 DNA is TGTGCCAGCAGCTATTTTAGCGGGGGACCGGGGGAGACCCAGTACTTC. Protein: CASSYFSGGPGETQYF.

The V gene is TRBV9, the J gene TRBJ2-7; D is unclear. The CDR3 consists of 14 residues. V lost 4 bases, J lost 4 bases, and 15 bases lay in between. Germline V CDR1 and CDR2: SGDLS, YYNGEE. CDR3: CASSPEVTEYEQYF. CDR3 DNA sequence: TGTGCCAGCAGCCCAGAGGTCACGGAATACGAGCAGTACTTC.

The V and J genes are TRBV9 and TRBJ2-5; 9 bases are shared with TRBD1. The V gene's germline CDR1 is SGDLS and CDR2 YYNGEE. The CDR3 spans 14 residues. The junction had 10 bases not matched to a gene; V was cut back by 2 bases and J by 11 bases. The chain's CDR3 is CASSVRDREREQYF. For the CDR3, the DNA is TGTGCCAGCAGCGTCCGGGACAGGGAACGTGAGCAGTACTTC.

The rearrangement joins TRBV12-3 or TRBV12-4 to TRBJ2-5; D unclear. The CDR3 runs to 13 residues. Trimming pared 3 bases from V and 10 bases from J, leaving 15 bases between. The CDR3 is CASSFGVSYDQYF. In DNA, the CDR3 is TGTGCCAGCAGTTTTGGCGTCTCCTACGACCAGTACTTC.

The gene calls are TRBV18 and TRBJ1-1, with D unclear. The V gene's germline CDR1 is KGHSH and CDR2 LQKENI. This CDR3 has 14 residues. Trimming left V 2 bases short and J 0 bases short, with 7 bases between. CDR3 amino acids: CASSPTRMNTEAFF. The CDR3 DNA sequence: TGTGCCAGCTCACCAACCAGAATGAACACTGAAGCTTTCTTT.

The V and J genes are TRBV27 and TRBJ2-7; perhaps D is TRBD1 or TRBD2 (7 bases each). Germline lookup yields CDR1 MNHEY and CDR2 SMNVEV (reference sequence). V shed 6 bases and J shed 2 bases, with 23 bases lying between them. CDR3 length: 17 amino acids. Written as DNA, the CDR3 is TGTGCCAGCAGCCGAGATCAGCGGGACAGTGTTCCCTACGAGCAGTACTTC. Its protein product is CASSRDQRDSVPYEQYF.

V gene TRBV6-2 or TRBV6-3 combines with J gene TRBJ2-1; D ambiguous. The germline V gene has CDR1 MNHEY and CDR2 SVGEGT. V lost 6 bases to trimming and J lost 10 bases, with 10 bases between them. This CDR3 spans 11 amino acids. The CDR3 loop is CASSSYKEQFF. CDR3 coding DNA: TGTGCCAGCAGCTCCTATAAAGAGCAGTTCTTC.